This entry lists 11 T cell receptor beta chains sequenced from one sample in a study of T cell responses to AZD1222 COVID-19 vaccine. Assay: immunoSEQ multiplex PCR; the TCRdb copy retains only in-frame clones and omits some. This sample has 150,000 to 200,000 clones, with around 87% found just once. This specimen was peripheral blood, taken on day 0 of AZD1222 vaccination. The source is an adult in good health.

V usage is TRBV2 and J usage is TRBJ2-1; D is unclear. Germline V gene lookup returns CDR1 SNHLY and CDR2 FYNNEI. V dropped 5 bases and J dropped 5 bases, with 7 bases sitting between them. CDR3 length: 12 residues. This CDR3 is CASSFVDNEQFF. Written as DNA, the CDR3 is TGTGCCAGCAGTTTCGTAGACAATGAGCAGTTCTTC. Supplemented by reference TRBV2 and TRBJ2-1, the full variable domain reads EPEVTQTPSHQVTQMGQEVILRCVPISNHLYFYWYRQILGQKVEFLVSFYNNEISEKSEIFDDQFSVERPDGSNFTLKIRSTKLEDSAMYFCASSFVDNEQFFGPGTRLTVL.

The V call is TRBV25-1, the J call TRBJ2-7; D ambiguous. Germline lookup yields CDR1 MGHDK and CDR2 SYGVNS. V was pared by 4 bases and J by 4 bases, with 5 bases between. This CDR3 has 11 amino acids. The DNA for the CDR3 is TGTGCCAGCAGTGGGGGTTACGAGCAGTACTTC. Translated: CASSGGYEQYF.

The gene calls are TRBV19 and TRBJ1-5; D is ambiguous. V shed 3 bases and J shed 4 bases, with 7 bases lying between them. Germline V gene lookup returns CDR1 LNHDA and CDR2 SQIVND (reference sequence). The CDR3 runs to 13 residues. Written as DNA, the CDR3 is TGTGCCAGTAGTATCGCCGGGAATCAGCCCCAGCATTTT. Its protein product is CASSIAGNQPQHF.

The rearrangement uses TRBV14 and TRBJ1-1; no definite D call. The CDR3 consists of 16 residues. V was cut by 3 bases and J by 0 bases, with 14 bases left in between. The germline gives CDR1 SGHDN, CDR2 FVKESK. CDR3 sequence: CASSQFSERVNTEAFF. The DNA of the CDR3 is TGTGCCAGCAGCCAGTTTTCCGAGAGAGTGAACACTGAAGCTTTCTTT.

The rearrangement links TRBV6-5 to TRBJ1-4, with D perhaps TRBD1 (6 bases). The V end was cut by 0 bases, the J end by 8 bases, with 13 bases between. Germline V gene lookup returns CDR1 MNHEY and CDR2 SVGAGI. The CDR3 loop spans 15 amino acids. CDR3 bases: TGTGCCAGCAGTTACTCGACAGGAGGAGGGGAAAAACTGTTTTTT. Translation gives CASSYSTGGGEKLFF.

The gene calls are TRBV11-2 and TRBJ1-6; D gene unclear. Trimming cost V 1 base and J 7 bases, with 5 bases left between them. CDR1 is SGHAT, CDR2 FQNNGV, per germline. The CDR3 runs to 13 residues. Here the CDR3 DNA reads TGTGCCAGCAGCTTAGCCGCCAATTCACCCCTCCACTTT. Its protein is CASSLAANSPLHF.

The V and J genes are TRBV30 and TRBJ1-2; the D gene is possibly TRBD1 (6 bases). Germline V gene sequence: CDR1 GTSNPN, CDR2 SVGIG (reference sequence). This CDR3 has 14 residues. V was trimmed by 0 bases and J by 8 bases, leaving 16 bases between them. The CDR3 sequence is CAWSVLGGAIGYTF. CDR3 DNA sequence: TGTGCCTGGAGTGTACTAGGGGGGGCGATCGGCTACACCTTC. Drawing the rest from reference TRBV30 and TRBJ1-2, the complete variable domain is SQTIHQWPATLVQPVGSPLSLECTVEGTSNPNLYWYRQAAGRGLQLLFYSVGIGQISSEVPQNLSASRPQDRQFILSSKKLLLSDSGFYLCAWSVLGGAIGYTFGSGTRLTVV.

The V call is TRBV7-3, the J call TRBJ2-1; D is perhaps TRBD2 (5 bases). The CDR3 is made up of 14 amino acids. Germline assignment: CDR1 SGHTA and CDR2 FQGTGA. The V gene lost 5 bases and the J gene lost 7 bases, with 15 bases spanning the gap. The CDR3 DNA reads as TGTGCCAGCAGCGCCTCGGGATTAAGGAATGAGCAGTTCTTC. Protein sequence: CASSASGLRNEQFF.

The chain employs TRBV20-1 and TRBJ1-1; weak D call: TRBD1 (5 bases). Looked up from germline, CDR1 is DFQATT and CDR2 is SNEGSKA (reference sequence). The V gene lost 3 bases and the J gene lost 5 bases, with 13 bases spanning the gap. The CDR3 contains 13 residues. The CDR3 region has the DNA TGCAGTGCTAGTGACCGGGGGAGGACTGAAGCTTTCTTT. This gives the protein CSASDRGRTEAFF.

The genes are TRBV30 and TRBJ1-5, with D possibly TRBD1 on 5 matching bases. CDR1 and CDR2 (germline): GTSNPN, SVGIG (reference sequence). Trimming shortened V by 2 bases and J by 13 bases, and 21 bases separated the two germline ends. The length of the CDR3 is 14 residues. As DNA, the CDR3 is TGTGCCTGGAGTTCAGACAGCGTCTTTGGGGCACAGCATTTT. Its protein product is CAWSSDSVFGAQHF.

This clone has only one observation. The chain links TRBV10-3 to TRBJ1-3; no definite D call. The CDR3 contains 16 residues. Between the trimmed V and J ends, which lost 2 bases and 8 bases, there was a span of 19 bases. Germline V CDR1 and CDR2: ENHRY, SYGVKD. As DNA, the CDR3 is TGTGCCATCAGTGAGGCGAGGTCCGGGCGTCTGGACACCATATATTTT. Encoded protein: CAISEARSGRLDTIYF.